The 14 T cell receptor beta chains listed next were all sequenced from one sample in a study of blood T cell repertoires in COVID-19. The data were produced by immunoSEQ multiplex PCR, yet TCRdb's version contains in-frame clones alone and is incomplete. The sample yields tens of thousands of clones, over 80% seen once. Sequencing was performed on peripheral blood. Every receptor here comes from a man aged 45 to 65 with active COVID-19.

The chain employs TRBV7-2 and TRBJ2-7; D unclear. Per germline, CDR1 SGHTA and CDR2 FQGNSA. The CDR3 extends over 15 amino acids. V lost 3 bases and J lost 0, with 12 bases in between. This chain's CDR3 is CASSLSVRSSYEQYF. Here the CDR3 DNA reads TGTGCCAGCAGCTTGAGTGTGAGGAGCTCCTACGAGCAGTACTTC.

The chain links TRBV11-1 to TRBJ2-1, with TRBD2 identical over 10 bases. The J segment lost 4 bases and the V segment lost 4 bases, leaving 1 base of the junction unmatched. From germline, CDR1 is SGHAT and CDR2 FQDESV (reference sequence). The CDR3 has 14 residues. Here the CDR3 reads CASSSAGGYNEQFF. For the CDR3, the DNA is TGTGCCAGCAGCTCAGCGGGAGGGTACAATGAGCAGTTCTTC.

The chain employs TRBV24-1 and TRBJ2-1; D uncertain. From germline, CDR1 is KGHDR and CDR2 SFDVKD. CDR3 length: 15 residues. Trimming pared 0 bases from V and 6 bases from J, leaving 11 bases between. CDR3 sequence reads: CATSDLRQARNEQFF. CDR3 DNA: TGTGCCACCAGTGATTTGAGGCAGGCCCGCAATGAGCAGTTCTTC.

The chain links TRBV28 to TRBJ2-1; 10 bases fit TRBD2. Germline V gene sequence: CDR1 MDHEN, CDR2 SYDVKM. Trimming at V came to 2 bases and at J to 10 bases, leaving 2 bases not matched to a gene. The CDR3 contains 13 residues. This CDR3 reads CASSLRAGGEQFF. CDR3 in DNA: TGTGCCAGCAGTTTACGAGCGGGAGGGGAGCAGTTCTTC.

The chain uses TRBV5-4 and TRBJ2-7, with TRBD2 matching over 9 bases. The J segment lost 4 bases and the V segment lost 9 bases, leaving 8 bases of the junction unmatched. CDR3 length: 13 amino acids. Germline lookup yields CDR1 SGHNT and CDR2 YYREEE (reference sequence). CDR3 protein: CAIGRGGRYEQYF. CDR3 coding DNA: TGTGCCATCGGGCGGGGGGGCAGGTACGAGCAGTACTTC. Full variable domain (missing parts from reference TRBV5-4 and TRBJ2-7): ETGVTQSPTHLIKTRGQQVTLRCSSQSGHNTVSWYQQALGQGPQFIFQYYREEENGRGNFPPRFSGLQFPNYSSELNVNALELDDSALYLCAIGRGGRYEQYFGPGTRLTVT.

The chain employs TRBV6-2 or TRBV6-3 and TRBJ2-1; D might be TRBD2 (5 bases). In germline, CDR1 is MNHEY, CDR2 SVGEGT. Trimming left V 3 bases short and J 0 bases short, with 12 bases between. The CDR3 extends over 16 amino acids. CDR3 sequence: CASSYLPGSSYNEQFF. CDR3 coding DNA: TGTGCCAGCAGTTATTTGCCGGGAAGCTCCTACAATGAGCAGTTCTTC.

The gene calls are TRBV7-3 and TRBJ2-4; TRBD2 aligns across 7 bases. Germline V CDR1 and CDR2: SGHTA, FQGTGA. The V and J ends lost 5 bases and 0 bases, in that order; junction bases with no gene match: 10. The CDR3 runs 17 residues. CDR3 DNA sequence: TGTGCCAGCAGCCCCGGTCCGGCGGGAGTAGCCAAAAACATTCAGTACTTC. This sequence encodes CASSPGPAGVAKNIQYF.

The chain uses TRBV5-1 and TRBJ1-6; a weak D match, TRBD1 (6 bases). Germline values: CDR1 SGHRS, CDR2 YFSETQ. The CDR3 has 14 residues. Trimming cost V 4 bases and J 5 bases, with 10 bases left between them. CDR3 sequence (DNA): TGCGCCAGCAGCCCAACAGGGAATAATTCACCCCTCCACTTT. Protein sequence: CASSPTGNNSPLHF.

This clone came up once. This chain joins TRBV7-3 and TRBJ1-1; D gene uncertain. Trimming took off 5 bases at V and 4 bases at J, with 11 bases between the two ends. This CDR3 spans 13 amino acids. CDR1 and CDR2 from the germline V gene are SGHTA and FQGTGA. The CDR3 coding sequence is TGTGCCAGCAGCAAAAGACAATTCACTGAAGCTTTCTTT. It encodes CASSKRQFTEAFF.

This clone was observed a few times. The chain uses TRBV10-3 and TRBJ2-1; TRBD1 agrees at 8 bases. This CDR3 has 15 amino acids. The ends lost 3 bases at V and 2 bases at J; junction bases unmatched: 3. Looked up from germline, CDR1 is ENHRY and CDR2 is SYGVKD. CDR3 in amino acids: CAISDPGGTYNEQFF. The CDR3 DNA follows: TGTGCCATCAGTGACCCAGGGGGCACCTACAATGAGCAGTTCTTC.

The V gene is TRBV19, the J gene TRBJ2-3; 9 nucleotides line up with TRBD2. V was clipped by 3 bases and J by 6 bases; unmatched bases: 10. This CDR3 has 16 residues. Per germline, CDR1 LNHDA and CDR2 SQIVND (reference sequence). The CDR3: CASSIGLAPSGDTQYF. Written as DNA, the CDR3 is TGTGCCAGTAGTATCGGACTAGCGCCCTCGGGGGATACGCAGTATTTT.

This clone was seen only once. CDR3: CASSQDADYEQYF. The DNA of the CDR3 is TGCGCCAGCAGCCAAGATGCGGATTACGAGCAGTACTTC. The rearrangement uses TRBV4-3 and TRBJ2-7; D call uncertain. CDR3 length equals 13 residues. The V gene lost 0 bases and the J gene lost 4 bases, with 7 bases spanning the gap. Germline V CDR1 and CDR2: LGHNA, YSLEER.

The chain joins TRBV6-2 or TRBV6-3 to TRBJ1-2; no clear D. The germline V and J ends were trimmed by 0 bases and 4 bases, with 6 bases remaining between them. The CDR3 has 13 residues. CDR1 and CDR2 from the germline V gene are MNHEY and SVGEGT. The CDR3, as DNA: TGTGCCAGCAGTTACTCACTAGTCTATGGCTACACCTTC. Protein sequence: CASSYSLVYGYTF.

This clone was observed once. V and J are TRBV5-4 and TRBJ2-5; D is undetermined. Trimming took 0 bases from V and 4 from J, leaving 10 bases between them. CDR3 length equals 14 residues. Germline V gene data show CDR1 as SGHNT and CDR2 as YYREEE (reference sequence). CDR3 bases: TGTGCCAGCAGCTTGGCCTCTAGAGCAGAGACCCAGTACTTC. This translates into CASSLASRAETQYF.